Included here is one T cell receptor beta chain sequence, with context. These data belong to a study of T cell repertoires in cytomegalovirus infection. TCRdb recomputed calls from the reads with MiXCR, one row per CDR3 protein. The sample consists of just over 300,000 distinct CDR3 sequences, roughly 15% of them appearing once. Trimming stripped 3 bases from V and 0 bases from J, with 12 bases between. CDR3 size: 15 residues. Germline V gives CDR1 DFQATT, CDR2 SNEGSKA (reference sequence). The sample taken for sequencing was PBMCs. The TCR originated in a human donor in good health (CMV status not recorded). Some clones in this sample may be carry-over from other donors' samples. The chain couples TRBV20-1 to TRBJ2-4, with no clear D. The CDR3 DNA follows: TGCAGTGCTAGGTACAGCGCTCTAGCCAAAAACATTCAGTACTTC. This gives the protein CSARYSALAKNIQYF.